The 3 T cell receptor beta chains below were found in one sample sequenced in a study of identical twins. A single record per CDR3 protein comes from TCRdb applying MiXCR to the 5' RACE reads. The sample consists of around 1.7 million distinct CDR3 sequences, about 32% of them appearing once. Sequences were obtained from cord blood. Receptors were obtained from a newborn girl in good health.

This clonotype has more than one count but fewer than ten. A much bigger clone sits one base away, suggesting this may be a read error. The V and J genes are TRBV12-3 or TRBV12-4 and TRBJ1-1, with TRBD1 as a possible D gene (5 bases). This CDR3 region has 11 residues. The ends were cut back, 6 bases at V and 4 bases at J, with 6 bases in the middle. The CDR3 spells CASRGTTEAFF. The CDR3, as DNA: TGTGCCAGCAGGGGGACCACTGAAGCTTTCTTT.

This sequence joins TRBV6-6 and TRBJ2-3; D assignment may be TRBD1 or TRBD2 (5 bases each). V was clipped by 2 bases and J by 14 bases, with 14 bases between them. Germline loops: CDR1 MNHNY, CDR2 SVGAGI (reference sequence). CDR3 length: 12 amino acids. In DNA, the CDR3 is TGTGCCAGCAGTTACACCGGACTGGGGCTGTATTTT. This gives the protein CASSYTGLGLYF.

J is TRBJ2-1 and V is TRBV7-2, with TRBD2 matching 9 bases. The CDR3 length is 17 residues. With 3 bases clipped from V and 4 bases from J, the junction kept 10 bases outside the gene matches. CDR1 is SGHTA, CDR2 FQGNSA, per germline. The CDR3 region has the DNA TGTGCCAGCAGCTTGGCCCCGACTAGCGGTGGATACAATGAGCAGTTCTTC. Translating gives CASSLAPTSGGYNEQFF.